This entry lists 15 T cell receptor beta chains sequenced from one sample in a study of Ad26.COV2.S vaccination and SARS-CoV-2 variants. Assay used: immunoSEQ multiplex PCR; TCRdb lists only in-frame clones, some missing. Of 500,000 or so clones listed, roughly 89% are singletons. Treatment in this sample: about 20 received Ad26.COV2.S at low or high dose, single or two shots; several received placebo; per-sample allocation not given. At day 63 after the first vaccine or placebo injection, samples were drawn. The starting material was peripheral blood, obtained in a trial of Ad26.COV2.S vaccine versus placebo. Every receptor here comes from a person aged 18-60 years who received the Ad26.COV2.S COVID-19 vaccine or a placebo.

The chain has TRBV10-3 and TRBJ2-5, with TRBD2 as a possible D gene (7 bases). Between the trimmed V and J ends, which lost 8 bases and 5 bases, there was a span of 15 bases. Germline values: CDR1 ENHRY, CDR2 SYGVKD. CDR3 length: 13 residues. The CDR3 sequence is CAIGLEGGETQYF. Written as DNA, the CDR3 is TGTGCCATCGGACTAGAGGGGGGGGAGACCCAGTACTTC.

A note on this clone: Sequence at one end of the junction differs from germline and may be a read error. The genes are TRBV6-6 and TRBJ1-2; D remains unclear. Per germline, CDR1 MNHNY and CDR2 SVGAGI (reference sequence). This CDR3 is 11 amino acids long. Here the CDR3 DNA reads TGTGCCAGCAGTTACTCGGGAGCCCCGCACTTC. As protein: CASSYSGAPHF.

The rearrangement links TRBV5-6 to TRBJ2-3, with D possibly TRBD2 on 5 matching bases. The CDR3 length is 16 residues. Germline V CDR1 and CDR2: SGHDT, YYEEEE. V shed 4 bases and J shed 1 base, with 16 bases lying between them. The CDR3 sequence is CASSSLAGVRTDTQYF. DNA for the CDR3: TGTGCCAGCAGCAGTCTAGCTGGGGTGCGCACAGATACGCAGTATTTT.

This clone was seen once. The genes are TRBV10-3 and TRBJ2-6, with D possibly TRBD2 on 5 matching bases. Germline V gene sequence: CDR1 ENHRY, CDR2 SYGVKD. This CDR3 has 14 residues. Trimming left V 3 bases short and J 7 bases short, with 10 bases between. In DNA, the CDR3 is TGTGCCATCAGTGATGCCGGGGTCGCCAACGTCCTGACTTTC. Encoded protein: CAISDAGVANVLTF.

The CDR3 sequence: CASNTGGGGQFF. The CDR3 coding sequence is TGTGCCAGCAACACAGGGGGTGGGGGCCAGTTCTTC. The rearrangement links TRBV5-6 to TRBJ2-1; 8 nucleotides align to TRBD1. Germline V gene lookup returns CDR1 SGHDT and CDR2 YYEEEE. This CDR3 contains 12 residues. The V and J ends lost 6 bases and 13 bases, in that order; junction bases with no gene match: 9.

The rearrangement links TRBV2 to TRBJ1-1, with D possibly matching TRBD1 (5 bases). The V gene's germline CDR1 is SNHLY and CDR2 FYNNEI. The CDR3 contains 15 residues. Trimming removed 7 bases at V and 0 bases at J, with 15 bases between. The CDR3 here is CASKGRVRVNTEAFF. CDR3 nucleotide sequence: TGTGCCAGCAAAGGTCGCGTCAGGGTGAACACTGAAGCTTTCTTT.

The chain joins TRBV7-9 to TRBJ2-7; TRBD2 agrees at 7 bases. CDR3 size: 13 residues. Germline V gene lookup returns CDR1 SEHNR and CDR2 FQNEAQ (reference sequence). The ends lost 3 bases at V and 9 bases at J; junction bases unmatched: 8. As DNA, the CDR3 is TGTGCCAGCAGCTTCGCGGGACTACAAGGGCAGTACTTC. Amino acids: CASSFAGLQGQYF.

Here the CDR3 DNA reads TGTGCCAGCAGCGTAGCTAGTTCCAGCCAGCCCCAGCATTTT. Protein sequence: CASSVASSSQPQHF. The J gene is TRBJ1-5, the V gene TRBV9; the D is unclear. Germline V gene sequence: CDR1 SGDLS, CDR2 YYNGEE. Deletions cut 0 bases from V and 7 bases from J, with 11 bases between. This CDR3 has 14 amino acids.

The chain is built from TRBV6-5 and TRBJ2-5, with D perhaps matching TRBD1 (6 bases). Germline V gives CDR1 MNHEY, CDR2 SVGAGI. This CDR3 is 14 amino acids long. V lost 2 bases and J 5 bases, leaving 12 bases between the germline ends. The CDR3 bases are TGTGCCAGCAGTTACGGTTGGGGGCAGGAGACCCAGTACTTC. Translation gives CASSYGWGQETQYF.

CDR3 nucleotide sequence: TGTGCCAGCAGTTACTCCCTAGCGGGAGGGCTTTACGCCTACGAGCAGTACGTC. Residues: CASSYSLAGGLYAYEQYV. This rearrangement joins TRBV6-2 or TRBV6-3 to TRBJ2-7, with 12 positions matching TRBD2. V lost 0 bases and J lost 2; bases outside the gene matches: 8. The germline gives CDR1 MNHEY, CDR2 SVGEGT. The CDR3 totals 18 residues.

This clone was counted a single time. The CDR3, as DNA: TGTGCCAGCAGTTCTGTGGGTGTTGGCTACACCTTC. This translates into CASSSVGVGYTF. The chain combines TRBV2 with TRBJ1-2; D gene uncertain. The CDR3 runs 12 residues. V lost 5 bases, J lost 7 bases, and 11 bases lay in between. In germline, CDR1 is SNHLY, CDR2 FYNNEI.

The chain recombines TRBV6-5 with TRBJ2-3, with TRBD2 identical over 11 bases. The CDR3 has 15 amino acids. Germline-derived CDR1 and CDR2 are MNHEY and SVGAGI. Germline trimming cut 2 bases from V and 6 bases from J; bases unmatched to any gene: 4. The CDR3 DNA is TGTGCCAGCAGTTACACTAGCGGGAGAATGGATACGCAGTATTTT. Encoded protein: CASSYTSGRMDTQYF.

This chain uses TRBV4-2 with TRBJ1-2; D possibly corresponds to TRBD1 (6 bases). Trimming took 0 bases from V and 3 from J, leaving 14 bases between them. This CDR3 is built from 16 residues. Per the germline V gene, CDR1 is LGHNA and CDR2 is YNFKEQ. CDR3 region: CASSQDFGGLYYGYTF. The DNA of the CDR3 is TGTGCCAGCAGCCAAGATTTCGGGGGGCTATACTATGGCTACACCTTC.

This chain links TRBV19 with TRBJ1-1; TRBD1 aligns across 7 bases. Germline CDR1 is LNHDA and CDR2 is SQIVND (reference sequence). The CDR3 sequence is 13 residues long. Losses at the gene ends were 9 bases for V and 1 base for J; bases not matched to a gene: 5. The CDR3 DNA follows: TGTGCCAGCGGGGACAGAACGAACACTGAAGCTTTCTTT. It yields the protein CASGDRTNTEAFF.

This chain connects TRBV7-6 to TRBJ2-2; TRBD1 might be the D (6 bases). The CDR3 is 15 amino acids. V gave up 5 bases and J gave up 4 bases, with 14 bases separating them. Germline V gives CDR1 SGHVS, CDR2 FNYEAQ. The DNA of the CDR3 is TGTGCCAGCAGCGTCCCCCCGACAGGCACCGGGGAGCTGTTTTTT. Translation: CASSVPPTGTGELFF.